Shown below are 12 T cell receptor beta chains from a single sample sequenced in a study of blood T cell repertoires in COVID-19. Measured with immunoSEQ multiplex PCR; TCRdb has only the in-frame clones, and not every one. The table includes about 130,000 clones, 80% to 90% detected once. Specimen: peripheral blood. The source of these receptors is a man aged 50 to 59 with active or convalescent COVID-19.

The rearrangement joins TRBV2 to TRBJ2-3, with no clear D. Germline CDR1 and CDR2: SNHLY and FYNNEI. The CDR3 totals 13 residues. V was trimmed by 2 bases and J by 3 bases, leaving 6 bases between them. CDR3 sequence (DNA): TGTGCCAGCAGTGAACTAGTTACAGATACGCAGTATTTT. Translating gives CASSELVTDTQYF.

This chain joins TRBV27 and TRBJ1-1; possibly TRBD1 for D (6 bases). The CDR3 has 14 amino acids. Trimming left V 5 bases short and J 4 bases short, with 14 bases between. Germline V gene lookup returns CDR1 MNHEY and CDR2 SMNVEV (reference sequence). CDR3 sequence reads: CASSAWGLGTEAFF. CDR3 in DNA: TGTGCCAGCAGTGCTTGGGGGCTGGGCACTGAAGCTTTCTTT.

V usage is TRBV5-1 and J usage is TRBJ1-6; 8 nucleotides line up with TRBD1. CDR3 size: 12 residues. The V gene's germline CDR1 is SGHRS and CDR2 YFSETQ. V lost 5 bases to trimming and J lost 10 bases; unmatched junction nucleotides: 2. The CDR3 spells CASSTGGSPLHF. Written as DNA, the CDR3 is TGCGCCAGCAGTACAGGGGGATCACCCCTCCACTTT.

The rearrangement uses TRBV6-4 and TRBJ2-1, with 12 bases aligning to TRBD2. CDR3 length: 15 amino acids. J gave up 7 bases and V 4 bases, and 5 bases lay outside the gene matches. CDR1 and CDR2 from the germline V gene are MRHNA and SNTAGT. CDR3 bases: TGTGCCAGCAGTGTTCTAGCGGGAGGGCTTAATGAGCAGTTCTTC. Translated: CASSVLAGGLNEQFF.

V gene TRBV9 combines with J gene TRBJ2-3; 11 positions match TRBD2. In germline, CDR1 is SGDLS, CDR2 YYNGEE. CDR3 size: 15 residues. Losses at the gene ends were 3 bases for V and 2 bases for J; bases not matched to a gene: 2. Written as DNA, the CDR3 is TGTGCCAGCAGCGGTAGCGGGGGGGCCACAGATACGCAGTATTTT. This codes for CASSGSGGATDTQYF.

This CDR3 is CASSHSGAGLFF. DNA for the CDR3: TGTGCCAGCAGCCATTCTGGGGCAGGACTGTTTTTT. V usage is TRBV4-2 and J usage is TRBJ2-2, with a tentative D call TRBD1 (5 bases). CDR1 is LGHNA and CDR2 is YNFKEQ in the germline V gene. The V gene lost 3 bases and the J gene lost 14 bases, with 13 bases spanning the gap. The CDR3 contains 12 residues.

The rearrangement links TRBV6-5 to TRBJ1-2; 7 positions match TRBD1. The CDR3 consists of 13 residues. The V segment lost 6 bases and the J segment 0 bases; nucleotides outside the gene matches: 1. Germline lookup yields CDR1 MNHEY and CDR2 SVGAGI. The CDR3 sequence: CASRGTANYGYTF. Here the CDR3 DNA reads TGTGCCAGCAGAGGGACAGCTAACTATGGCTACACCTTC.

The V and J genes are TRBV2 and TRBJ1-6, with TRBD1 matching 8 bases. Trimming cost V 9 bases and J 5 bases; bases outside gene matches: 3. Germline CDR1 SNHLY, CDR2 FYNNEI. This CDR3 is built from 13 residues. The chain's CDR3 is CASMTGDNSPLHF. CDR3 nucleotide sequence: TGTGCCAGTATGACAGGGGATAATTCACCCCTCCACTTT.

The CDR3 coding sequence is TGCACCAGCAGCCAGGGATGGAGCGGGAGACGAGGTGAGCAGTTCTTC. Translation: CTSSQGWSGRRGEQFF. V usage is TRBV1 and J usage is TRBJ2-1; the DNA was not compared with TRBD2, the D call given in the table. TRBV1 is labeled a pseudogene. This CDR3 has 16 residues.

This clone turned up a few times. This chain connects TRBV18 to TRBJ2-3; 14 bases are a match to TRBD2. V gave up 6 bases and J gave up 4 bases; unmatched junction bases: 12. Germline CDR1 and CDR2: KGHSH and LQKENI. CDR3 length equals 18 residues. The CDR3 protein is CASSRVTTSGRAADTQYF. Written as DNA, the CDR3 is TGTGCCAGCTCGCGCGTGACGACTAGCGGGAGGGCTGCAGATACGCAGTATTTT.

The chain employs TRBV25-1 and TRBJ2-1; D might be TRBD1 (7 bases). The germline V gene has CDR1 MGHDK and CDR2 SYGVNS. Trimming cost V 4 bases and J 8 bases, with 21 bases left between them. The CDR3 length is 16 residues. The chain's CDR3 is CASSAQDRRGSDEQFF. CDR3 coding DNA: TGTGCCAGCAGTGCCCAGGACAGGCGGGGTTCCGATGAGCAGTTCTTC.

Here the CDR3 reads CARPGQGYEQYF. The CDR3, as DNA: TGTGCCAGACCTGGACAGGGTTACGAGCAGTACTTC. This sequence joins TRBV19 and TRBJ2-7; TRBD1 aligns across 8 bases. There are 12 residues in the CDR3. Looked up from germline, CDR1 is LNHDA and CDR2 is SQIVND (reference sequence). The trim removed 9 bases at V and 4 bases at J, leaving 5 bases unmatched.